This T cell receptor (beta chain) was captured by sequencing in a study of cytomegalovirus exposure and HLA in healthy donors. TCRdb keeps only in-frame clones here, not all; method: immunoSEQ multiplex PCR. The sample lists some 350,000 clones, roughly nine tenths occurring once. V was clipped by 0 bases and J by 7 bases; unmatched bases: 3. This CDR3 spans 15 amino acids. Per germline, CDR1 MNHEY and CDR2 SVGAGI. Specimen: PBMCs. The TCR sequence derives from a woman aged 25-40 years in good health and CMV-seropositive. The J gene is TRBJ1-6, the V gene TRBV6-5; 7 bases line up with TRBD1. CDR3 nucleotides: TGTGCCAGCAGTTACTCCGGGACAGCCAATTCACCCCTCCACTTT. Translating gives CASSYSGTANSPLHF.